The clone carrying this T cell receptor (beta chain) was detected ten times or more. The sample originates from a study of regulatory T cells in long-lasting Graves disease. The CDR3 covers 15 residues. CDR1 and CDR2 (germline): DFQATT, SNEGSKA (reference sequence). Losses at the gene ends were 5 bases for V and 3 bases for J; bases not matched to a gene: 6. According to the study, TCR beta libraries were built with iRepertoire HTBI primers and CDR3-region Arm-PCR. TCRdb re-derived calls from the multiplex PCR reads in MiXCR, one entry per CDR3 protein. Of 350,000 to 500,000 distinct CDR3 sequences in the sample, about a sixth were seen once. Specified time point: newly diagnosed GD, antithyroid drugs for less than 3 months. Construction of the TCR library relied on RNA isolated from PBMCs. The sample also formed part of further work on T cells in Graves' hyperthyroidism and ophthalmopathy.

The origin of this receptor is a woman in her late teens or twenties with Graves disease. The chain carries TRBV20-1 and TRBJ2-1; 11 positions agree with TRBD2. Sequencing used peripheral blood mononuclear cells (PBMCs), obtained at new diagnosis, from a patient treated with antithyroid drugs. The CDR3 DNA is TGCAGTGCTGGGAGACTAGCGGGAAACTACAATGAGCAGTTCTTC. It translates to CSAGRLAGNYNEQFF.